The source of this T cell receptor (beta chain) is a study of blood T cells in healthy people across ages. The authors ran a second PCR of roughly 6 to 11 cycles using a sample-barcoded 5' primer and a J-beta primer mix. TCRdb fed the 5' RACE reads into MiXCR, producing one record per CDR3 protein. The profile shows around 500,000 distinct CDR3 sequences, about 26% of them singletons. CDR1 and CDR2 from the germline V gene are MGHDK and SYGVNS. Trimming at V came to 3 bases and at J to 5 bases, leaving 6 bases not matched to a gene. This CDR3 contains 15 residues. This clonotype showed up just a few times. Separately, the same data were catalogued under a study of T cells of mothers and their children.

This sequence originates from a boy aged 2 to 10 in good health. Sequencing was done on a sample of blood. This rearrangement joins TRBV25-1 to TRBJ1-1, with 10 positions matching TRBD1. CDR3 DNA sequence: TGTGCCAGCAGTGACCCGGGACAGGGGTTAACTGAAGCTTTCTTT. Protein sequence: CASSDPGQGLTEAFF.